Presented here are 6 T cell receptor beta chains from one specimen sequenced in a study of cytomegalovirus exposure and HLA in healthy donors. PCR involved 60 Vbeta and 13 Jbeta primers. Assay used: immunoSEQ multiplex PCR; TCRdb lists only in-frame clones, some missing. This sample's table reports approximately 110,000 clones. The source material was PBMCs. The receptor source for this set is a man aged 45 to 65 in good health and CMV-seronegative.

This chain connects TRBV6-5 to TRBJ1-2; 8 positions agree with TRBD1. The CDR3 has 16 amino acids. Germline V gene sequence: CDR1 MNHEY, CDR2 SVGAGI. V shed 0 bases and J 1 base; nucleotides not matched to a gene: 4. CDR3 nucleotide sequence: TGTGCCAGCAGTTACTCGACAGGGGCACTTAACTATGGCTACACCTTC. As protein: CASSYSTGALNYGYTF.

This chain joins TRBV7-9 and TRBJ1-1; D perhaps matches TRBD1 (5 bases). V was shortened by 5 bases and J by 5 bases, with 15 bases between the two germline ends. Germline values: CDR1 SEHNR, CDR2 FQNEAQ (reference sequence). The CDR3 extends over 14 amino acids. The CDR3 protein is CASSPQVLQTEAFF. CDR3 DNA sequence: TGTGCCAGCAGCCCACAGGTTCTTCAGACTGAAGCTTTCTTT.

The chain joins TRBV4-3 to TRBJ1-2; no reliable D call. Trimming cost V 0 bases and J 5 bases, with 13 bases left between them. The CDR3 length is 15 residues. Germline V gene sequence: CDR1 LGHNA, CDR2 YSLEER. CDR3 nucleotides: TGCGCCAGCAGCCAAGAGGTCGGGAGTATTTATGGCTACACCTTC. Protein sequence: CASSQEVGSIYGYTF.

The genes are TRBV7-2 and TRBJ2-5; D unresolved. V lost 5 bases, J lost 4 bases, and 5 bases lay in between. The CDR3 has 11 residues. From germline, CDR1 is SGHTA and CDR2 FQGNSA. The CDR3 nucleotides are TGTGCCAGCAGCCTCCTAGAGACCCAGTACTTC. It encodes CASSLLETQYF.

This chain joins TRBV7-8 and TRBJ2-7; 7 bases agree with TRBD2. The germline CDR1 and CDR2 sequences are SGHVS and FQNEAQ. The CDR3 covers 16 residues. With 5 bases clipped from V and 0 bases from J, the junction kept 10 bases outside the gene matches. The CDR3 region is CASSPQTGGVSYEQYF. As DNA, the CDR3 is TGTGCCAGCAGCCCACAAACGGGGGGAGTCTCCTACGAGCAGTACTTC.

The rearrangement uses TRBV5-1 and TRBJ1-3; weak D call: TRBD1 (6 bases). V was trimmed by 3 bases and J by 5 bases, leaving 12 bases between them. This CDR3 region has 14 residues. Per the germline V gene, CDR1 is SGHRS and CDR2 is YFSETQ. For the CDR3, the DNA is TGCGCCAGCAGCTCAACAGGGATAAGAAACACCATATATTTT. Its protein is CASSSTGIRNTIYF.